Listed here are 27 T cell receptor beta chains from one sample, sequenced in a study of CD8+ T cells in alopecia areata. RNA was extracted and reverse transcribed into cDNA as the sequencing template. Data came from immunoSEQ multiplex PCR; TCRdb stores just in-frame clones and leaves some out. Counted here are some 130,000 clones, roughly 50% occurring once; the ten biggest clones make up approximately 15%. Treatment meaning: oral pan-JAK inhibitor, 5-10 mg twice daily. The source was CD8+ T cells sorted from blood, collected at week 4, from a patient treated with tofacitinib. The receptors originated from a human donor with alopecia areata.

This clone was counted a few times. This rearrangement joins TRBV5-6 to TRBJ2-7; 9 positions agree with TRBD1. The germline V gene has CDR1 SGHDT and CDR2 YYEEEE. Germline trimming cut 3 bases from V and 3 bases from J; bases unmatched to any gene: 4. This CDR3 spans 14 amino acids. The CDR3 spells CASSSGDRDYEQYF. DNA of the CDR3: TGTGCCAGCAGCTCCGGGGACAGGGACTACGAGCAGTACTTC.

V gene TRBV25-1 combines with J gene TRBJ1-6, with a possible D match to TRBD1 (6 bases). The ends were cut back, 5 bases at V and 7 bases at J, with 12 bases in the middle. The V gene's germline CDR1 is MGHDK and CDR2 SYGVNS. The CDR3 contains 14 residues. DNA for the CDR3: TGTGCCAGCAGTCTCAGGGGAAGGAATTCACCCCTCCACTTT. Translating gives CASSLRGRNSPLHF. The full variable domain, with the rest looked up from reference TRBV25-1 and TRBJ1-6, is EADIYQTPRYLVIGTGKKITLECSQTMGHDKMYWYQQDPGMELHLIHYSYGVNSTEKGDLSSESTVSRIRTEHFPLTLESARPSHTSQYLCASSLRGRNSPLHFGNGTRLTVT.

The chain links TRBV5-6 to TRBJ2-2, with a possible D match to TRBD1 (6 bases). The ends were cut back, 3 bases at V and 5 bases at J, with 8 bases in the middle. Per germline, CDR1 SGHDT and CDR2 YYEEEE. CDR3 length equals 13 residues. The CDR3 DNA follows: TGTGCCAGCAGCTATACAGGGACCGGGGAGCTGTTTTTT. It encodes CASSYTGTGELFF.

In DNA form, the CDR3 reads TGTGCCAGCAGCTACAGGGGTGGCGGGGCCAACGTCCTGACTTTC. It codes for CASSYRGGGANVLTF. This chain joins TRBV5-4 and TRBJ2-6, with 7 bases aligning to TRBD1. Germline CDR1 reads SGHNT; CDR2 reads YYREEE (reference sequence). V shed 3 bases and J 4 bases; nucleotides not matched to a gene: 4. CDR3 length: 15 amino acids.

The J gene is TRBJ2-3, the V gene TRBV15, with a possible D match to TRBD2 (6 bases). CDR3 length: 15 amino acids. Per the germline V gene, CDR1 is LNHNV and CDR2 is YYDKDF (reference sequence). V lost 5 bases, J lost 4 bases, and 16 bases lay in between. The CDR3 loop reads CATSPPEGNSDTQYF. The CDR3 nucleotides read TGTGCCACCAGCCCCCCGGAGGGGAATTCAGATACGCAGTATTTT.

The rearrangement links TRBV15 to TRBJ2-3, with D possibly TRBD1 on 6 matching bases. The CDR3 covers 18 residues. Trimming stripped 0 bases from V and 0 bases from J, with 16 bases between. Germline V gives CDR1 LNHNV, CDR2 YYDKDF (reference sequence). The CDR3 DNA reads TGTGCCACCAGCAGAGATACTAGACAGGATGCTAGCACAGATACGCAGTATTTT. This encodes CATSRDTRQDASTDTQYF.

V and J are TRBV13 and TRBJ2-7; the D is unclear. V lost 2 bases and J 0 bases, leaving 8 bases between the germline ends. The length of the CDR3 is 14 residues. Germline CDR1 and CDR2: PRHDT and FYEKMQ (reference sequence). CDR3 in DNA: TGTGCCAGCAGCTTACGGGCGGCCTCCTACGAGCAGTACTTC. Protein sequence: CASSLRAASYEQYF. Looking up the rest from reference TRBV13 and TRBJ2-7 gives the full variable domain: AAGVIQSPRHLIKEKRETATLKCYPIPRHDTVYWYQQGPGQDPQFLISFYEKMQSDKGSIPDRFSAQQFSDYHSELNMSSLELGDSALYFCASSLRAASYEQYFGPGTRLTVT.

This clone was found a few times. The rearrangement joins TRBV10-3 to TRBJ2-5; D is undetermined. The V gene's germline CDR1 is ENHRY and CDR2 SYGVKD. The CDR3 length is 13 residues. V gave up 2 bases and J gave up 5 bases, with 9 bases separating them. The CDR3 reads CAISEDGSETQYF. The CDR3 DNA reads TGTGCCATCAGTGAGGACGGGTCTGAGACCCAGTACTTC.

The chain carries TRBV27 and TRBJ2-1, with D tentatively TRBD2 (6 bases). V was cut by 7 bases and J by 5 bases, with 9 bases left in between. The germline CDR1 and CDR2 sequences are MNHEY and SMNVEV (reference sequence). This CDR3 contains 12 residues. Here the CDR3 reads CASKGLNNEQFF. CDR3 DNA sequence: TGTGCCAGCAAGGGACTCAACAATGAGCAGTTCTTC.

This sequence joins TRBV6-5 and TRBJ2-3; D is uncertain. Between the trimmed V and J ends, which lost 4 bases and 2 bases, there was a span of 7 bases. The CDR3 is made up of 13 amino acids. CDR1 is MNHEY, CDR2 SVGAGI, per germline. This CDR3 reads CASSWAVTDTQYF. In DNA, the CDR3 is TGTGCCAGCAGTTGGGCAGTCACAGATACGCAGTATTTT.

This chain joins TRBV30 and TRBJ2-5; TRBD1 might be the D (6 bases). The germline V gene encodes CDR1 GTSNPN and CDR2 SVGIG (reference sequence). Trimming pared 5 bases from V and 5 bases from J, leaving 18 bases between. The CDR3 covers 14 residues. The CDR3 protein is CAWEGDGPGETQYF. CDR3 DNA sequence: TGTGCCTGGGAGGGGGATGGACCTGGGGAGACCCAGTACTTC.

The V and J genes are TRBV27 and TRBJ2-7; TRBD1 is a possible D gene (6 bases). Trimming removed 6 bases at V and 3 bases at J, with 15 bases between. CDR1 MNHEY and CDR2 SMNVEV come from the germline V gene (reference sequence). The CDR3 sequence is 14 residues long. CDR3 in amino acids: CASSLQGFGYEQYF. In DNA, the CDR3 is TGTGCCAGCAGCCTACAGGGTTTCGGCTACGAGCAGTACTTC.

This clone was seen a handful of times. The CDR3 DNA is TGTGCCAGCAGCTTAGCTCCGAACACCGGGGAGCTGTTTTTT. Translation gives CASSLAPNTGELFF. The chain joins TRBV11-2 to TRBJ2-2, with D hard to call. Trimming pared 1 base from V and 0 bases from J, leaving 3 bases between. This CDR3 is built from 14 residues. Germline V gene sequence: CDR1 SGHAT, CDR2 FQNNGV.

The chain's CDR3 is CASSFQGTTEAFF. The CDR3 DNA is TGTGCCAGCAGCTTCCAGGGGACCACTGAAGCTTTCTTT. The chain recombines TRBV5-6 with TRBJ1-1; perhaps TRBD1 as D (6 bases). Germline V gives CDR1 SGHDT, CDR2 YYEEEE. V lost 2 bases, J lost 4 bases, and 9 bases lay in between. The CDR3 contains 13 residues.

Only one count was recorded for this clone. This chain joins TRBV6-5 and TRBJ2-1, with 7 bases identical to TRBD1. CDR3 length: 14 amino acids. The V gene end was trimmed by 0 bases and the J gene end by 8 bases; junction bases not matched to a gene: 4. Germline loops: CDR1 MNHEY, CDR2 SVGAGI. The CDR3 nucleotides are TGTGCCAGCAGTTACTCACAGGGGTTCGATGAGCAGTTCTTC. Residues: CASSYSQGFDEQFF.

The rearrangement links TRBV2 to TRBJ2-7; a weak D match, TRBD2 (6 bases). CDR3 length: 12 amino acids. CDR1 SNHLY and CDR2 FYNNEI come from the germline V gene. Between the trimmed V and J ends, which lost 11 bases and 5 bases, there was a span of 16 bases. CDR3 in amino acids: CASLGGTNEQYF. The DNA for the CDR3 is TGTGCCTCCTTGGGGGGTACCAACGAGCAGTACTTC.

The CDR3 here is CASSAGGQGWTQYF. The CDR3 region has the DNA TGTGCCAGCAGCGCGGGAGGACAGGGTTGGACCCAGTACTTC. This sequence joins TRBV9 and TRBJ2-5; D perhaps matches TRBD1 (8 bases). The ends were cut back, 3 bases at V and 7 bases at J, with 16 bases in the middle. CDR1 SGDLS and CDR2 YYNGEE come from the germline V gene. The CDR3 totals 14 residues.

V usage is TRBV19 and J usage is TRBJ1-5; D gene uncertain. Germline values: CDR1 LNHDA, CDR2 SQIVND (reference sequence). Trimming shortened V by 5 bases and J by 3 bases, and 5 bases separated the two germline ends. The CDR3 length is 12 residues. CDR3 sequence (DNA): TGTGCCAGTAGTCATTCCAATCAGCCCCAGCATTTT. It yields the protein CASSHSNQPQHF.

The chain employs TRBV2 and TRBJ1-5, with D hard to call. This CDR3 contains 14 residues. V dropped 3 bases and J dropped 1 base, with 7 bases sitting between them. Germline values: CDR1 SNHLY, CDR2 FYNNEI. As DNA, the CDR3 is TGTGCCAGCAGTGAGAGTCTGAGCAATCAGCCCCAGCATTTT. Its protein is CASSESLSNQPQHF.

The genes are TRBV7-8 and TRBJ1-1; D unresolved. V was pared by 2 bases and J by 9 bases, with 13 bases between. Germline V gene data show CDR1 as SGHVS and CDR2 as FQNEAQ. The CDR3 length is 13 residues. In DNA form, the CDR3 reads TGTGCCAGCAGCTTAACCCGGGAGCCGAAAGCTTTCTTT. This encodes CASSLTREPKAFF.

This chain joins TRBV14 and TRBJ2-4, with 8 nucleotides matching TRBD1. The germline gives CDR1 SGHDN, CDR2 FVKESK. Losses at the gene ends were 5 bases for V and 3 bases for J; bases not matched to a gene: 3. The CDR3 loop spans 14 amino acids. The CDR3 nucleotides read TGTGCCAGCAGCGAGGACAGGGTCAAAAACATTCAGTACTTC. It encodes CASSEDRVKNIQYF.

V usage is TRBV25-1 and J usage is TRBJ1-5; D ambiguous. V was pared by 1 base and J by 1 base, with 8 bases between. Germline loops: CDR1 MGHDK, CDR2 SYGVNS. The CDR3 contains 15 residues. DNA of the CDR3: TGTGCCAGCAGTGAATCCCTCGGAAGCAATCAGCCCCAGCATTTT. Amino acids: CASSESLGSNQPQHF.

This chain joins TRBV5-6 and TRBJ2-5, with TRBD2 as a possible D gene (6 bases). This CDR3 spans 13 amino acids. From germline, CDR1 is SGHDT and CDR2 YYEEEE. The V and J ends lost 3 bases and 2 bases respectively, with 8 bases between them. The CDR3 sequence is CASSWGTQETQYF. The DNA for the CDR3 is TGTGCCAGCAGCTGGGGGACTCAAGAGACCCAGTACTTC.

The genes are TRBV11-2 and TRBJ2-3; 7 nucleotides line up with TRBD2. Germline CDR1 is SGHAT and CDR2 is FQNNGV. The trim removed 3 bases at V and 2 bases at J, leaving 11 bases unmatched. There are 17 residues in the CDR3. CDR3 in DNA: TGTGCCAGCAGCTTTCCCCCGGGGGGAATATCCACAGATACGCAGTATTTT. It codes for CASSFPPGGISTDTQYF. The whole variable domain, remainder taken from reference TRBV11-2 and TRBJ2-3, is EAGVAQSPRYKIIEKRQSVAFWCNPISGHATLYWYQQILGQGPKLLIQFQNNGVVDDSQLPKDRFSAERLKGVDSTLKIQPAKLEDSAVYLCASSFPPGGISTDTQYFGPGTRLTVL.

This clone came up a few times. The chain uses TRBV2 and TRBJ2-7; 7 bases fit TRBD1. CDR1 SNHLY and CDR2 FYNNEI come from the germline V gene. Losses at the gene ends were 7 bases for V and 2 bases for J; bases not matched to a gene: 5. CDR3 size: 13 residues. CDR3 residues: CASKIQGAYEQYF. The CDR3 DNA is TGTGCCAGCAAAATTCAGGGGGCCTACGAGCAGTACTTC.

This chain connects TRBV29-1 to TRBJ1-2, with 8 bases fitting TRBD1. J was trimmed by 4 bases and V by 4 bases; bases with no gene match: 8. The germline V gene encodes CDR1 SQVTM and CDR2 ANQGSEA. The CDR3 spans 14 residues. The CDR3 region has the DNA TGCAGCGTTGGAGACAGGGGTTCGGGCTATGGCTACACCTTC. It codes for CSVGDRGSGYGYTF.

The rearrangement joins TRBV19 to TRBJ1-2, with 7 nucleotides matching TRBD1. Trimming removed 7 bases from V and 4 bases from J; junction bases left unmatched: 6. The germline gives CDR1 LNHDA, CDR2 SQIVND (reference sequence). The CDR3 has 13 residues. The chain's CDR3 is CASTPDRSYGYTF. In DNA, the CDR3 is TGTGCCAGTACCCCGGACAGGTCCTATGGCTACACCTTC.